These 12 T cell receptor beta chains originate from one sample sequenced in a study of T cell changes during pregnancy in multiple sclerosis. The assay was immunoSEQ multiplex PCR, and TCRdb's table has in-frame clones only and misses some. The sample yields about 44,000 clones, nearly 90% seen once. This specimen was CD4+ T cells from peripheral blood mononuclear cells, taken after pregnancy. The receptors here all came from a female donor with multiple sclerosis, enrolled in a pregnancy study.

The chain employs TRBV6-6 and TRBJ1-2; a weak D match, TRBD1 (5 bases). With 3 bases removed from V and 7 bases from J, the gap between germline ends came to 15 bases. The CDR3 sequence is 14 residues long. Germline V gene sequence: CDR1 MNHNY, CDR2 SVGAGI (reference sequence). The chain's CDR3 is CASSYQGSIRGYTF. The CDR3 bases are TGTGCCAGCAGTTATCAGGGCTCGATTCGTGGCTACACCTTC.

As DNA, the CDR3 is TGTGCCAGCAGACAACCCCGACAGGGTGGTCGAGCTTTCTTT. This gives the protein CASRQPRQGGRAFF. The chain joins TRBV6-5 to TRBJ1-1; 7 bases agree with TRBD1. The trim removed 6 bases at V and 10 bases at J, leaving 14 bases unmatched. The germline V gene has CDR1 MNHEY and CDR2 SVGAGI. This CDR3 is 14 amino acids long.

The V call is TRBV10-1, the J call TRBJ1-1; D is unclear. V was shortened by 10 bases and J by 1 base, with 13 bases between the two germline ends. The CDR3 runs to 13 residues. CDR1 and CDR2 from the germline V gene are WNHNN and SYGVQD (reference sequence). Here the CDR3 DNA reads TGCGCCACCTCAACTGGTCAGAACACTGAAGCTTTCTTT. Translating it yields CATSTGQNTEAFF.

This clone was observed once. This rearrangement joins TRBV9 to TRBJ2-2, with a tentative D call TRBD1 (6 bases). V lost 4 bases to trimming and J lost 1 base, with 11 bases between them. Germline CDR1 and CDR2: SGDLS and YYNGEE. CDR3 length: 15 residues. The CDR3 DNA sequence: TGTGCCAGCAGCCGGACAGAGGGGAACACCGGGGAGCTGTTTTTT. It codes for CASSRTEGNTGELFF.

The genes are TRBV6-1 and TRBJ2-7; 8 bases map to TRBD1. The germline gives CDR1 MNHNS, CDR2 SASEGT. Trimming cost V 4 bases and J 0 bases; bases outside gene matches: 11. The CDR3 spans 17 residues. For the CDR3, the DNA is TGTGCCAGCAGTGCTCAGGGGCAGGGGGCCGTCTCCTACGAGCAGTACTTC. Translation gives CASSAQGQGAVSYEQYF.

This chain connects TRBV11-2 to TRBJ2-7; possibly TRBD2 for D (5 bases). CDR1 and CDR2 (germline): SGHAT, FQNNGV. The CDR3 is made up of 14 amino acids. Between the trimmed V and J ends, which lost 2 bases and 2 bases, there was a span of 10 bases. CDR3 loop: CASSLTRTPYEQYF. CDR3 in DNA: TGTGCCAGCAGCTTAACTAGGACTCCCTACGAGCAGTACTTC.

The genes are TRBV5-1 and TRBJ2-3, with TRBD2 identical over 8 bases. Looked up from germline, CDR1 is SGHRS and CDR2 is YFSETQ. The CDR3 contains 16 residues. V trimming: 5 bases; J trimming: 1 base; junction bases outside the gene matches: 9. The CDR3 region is CASRSGLREGTDTQYF. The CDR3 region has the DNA TGCGCCAGCAGGAGCGGTTTGCGGGAGGGCACAGATACGCAGTATTTT.

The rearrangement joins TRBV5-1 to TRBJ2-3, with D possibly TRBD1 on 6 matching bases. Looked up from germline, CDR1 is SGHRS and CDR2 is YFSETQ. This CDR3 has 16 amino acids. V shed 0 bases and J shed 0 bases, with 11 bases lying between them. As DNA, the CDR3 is TGCGCCAGCAGCTTGGGAACAGGGTCTAGCACAGATACGCAGTATTTT. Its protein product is CASSLGTGSSTDTQYF.

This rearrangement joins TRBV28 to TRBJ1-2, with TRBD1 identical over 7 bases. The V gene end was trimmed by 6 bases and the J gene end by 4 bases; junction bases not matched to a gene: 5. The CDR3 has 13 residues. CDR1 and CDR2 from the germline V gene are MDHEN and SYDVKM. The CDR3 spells CASSGTDGYGYTF. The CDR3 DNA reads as TGTGCCAGCAGCGGGACAGATGGCTATGGCTACACCTTC.

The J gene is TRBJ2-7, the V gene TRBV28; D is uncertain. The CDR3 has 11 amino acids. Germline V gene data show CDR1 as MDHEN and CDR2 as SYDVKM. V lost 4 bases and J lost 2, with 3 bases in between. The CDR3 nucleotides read TGTGCCAGCAGTTCAACCTACGAGCAGTACTTC. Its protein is CASSSTYEQYF.

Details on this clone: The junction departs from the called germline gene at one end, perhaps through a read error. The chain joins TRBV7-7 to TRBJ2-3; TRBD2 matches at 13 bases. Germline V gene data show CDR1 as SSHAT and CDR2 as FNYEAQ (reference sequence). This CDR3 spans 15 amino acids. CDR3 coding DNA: TGTGCTAGCAGCCCCGGACTAGCGGGAGTAGATACGCAGTATTTT. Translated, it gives CASSPGLAGVDTQYF.

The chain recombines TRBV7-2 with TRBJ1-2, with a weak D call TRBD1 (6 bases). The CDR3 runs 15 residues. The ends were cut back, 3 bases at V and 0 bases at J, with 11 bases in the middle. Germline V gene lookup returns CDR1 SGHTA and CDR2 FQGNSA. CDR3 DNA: TGTGCCAGCAGCTTCAAGACAGGAGCTAACTATGGCTACACCTTC. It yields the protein CASSFKTGANYGYTF. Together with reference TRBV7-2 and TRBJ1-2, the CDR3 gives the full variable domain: GAGVSQSPSNKVTEKGKDVELRCDPISGHTALYWYRQSLGQGLEFLIYFQGNSAPDKSGLPSDRFSAERTGGSVSTLTIQRTQQEDSAVYLCASSFKTGANYGYTFGSGTRLTVV.